The 27 T cell receptor beta chains below come from one sample, sequenced in a study of blood T cell repertoires in COVID-19. Generated by immunoSEQ multiplex PCR, the TCRdb table keeps only in-frame clones and is missing some. The sample shows 150,000 to 200,000 clones, approximately 86% of them seen only once. Source material: peripheral blood. The receptors originated from an older man with acute or convalescent COVID-19.

V and J are TRBV12-3 or TRBV12-4 and TRBJ1-1, with 9 bases aligning to TRBD1. V shed 4 bases, J shed 4 bases, and the junction held 1 base outside the gene matches. This CDR3 spans 13 amino acids. CDR3 sequence (DNA): TGTGCCAGCAGTTCACAGGGGGCCACTGAAGCTTTCTTT. As protein: CASSSQGATEAFF.

The DNA for the CDR3 is TGTGCCAGCGGACGGGGGGTTTTGAATGAAAAACTGTTTTTT. This codes for CASGRGVLNEKLFF. V usage is TRBV27 and J usage is TRBJ1-4, with a possible D match to TRBD1 (5 bases). V lost 8 bases, J lost 5 bases, and 15 bases lay in between. This CDR3 has 14 amino acids. Germline V gene lookup returns CDR1 MNHEY and CDR2 SMNVEV (reference sequence).

This clone ranks as medium-sized. The chain links TRBV5-1 to TRBJ1-1; no reliable D call. Germline V CDR1 and CDR2: SGHRS, YFSETQ. The CDR3 has 14 residues. V was shortened by 5 bases and J by 5 bases, with 16 bases between the two germline ends. The CDR3 sequence is CASRVEGGWTEAFF. For the CDR3, the DNA is TGCGCCAGCAGAGTTGAGGGCGGATGGACTGAAGCTTTCTTT.

The chain is built from TRBV12-3 or TRBV12-4 and TRBJ2-7; no firm D call. Trimming shortened V by 6 bases and J by 5 bases, and 8 bases separated the two germline ends. The CDR3 loop spans 11 amino acids. The CDR3 DNA reads TGTGCCAGCAGCCGTCGGGACGAGCAGTACTTC. As protein: CASSRRDEQYF.

V gene TRBV6-5 combines with J gene TRBJ2-3, with TRBD1 matching 8 bases. Germline loops: CDR1 MNHEY, CDR2 SVGAGI. This CDR3 spans 16 amino acids. The J segment lost 2 bases and the V segment lost 4 bases, leaving 8 bases of the junction unmatched. The CDR3 reads CASSSNRGLNTDTQYF. CDR3 bases: TGTGCCAGCAGTTCGAACAGGGGGTTAAACACAGATACGCAGTATTTT.

This chain connects TRBV30 to TRBJ1-2, with 8 bases matching TRBD1. The CDR3 runs 13 residues. V shed 0 bases, J shed 4 bases, and the junction held 1 base outside the gene matches. Germline V gives CDR1 GTSNPN, CDR2 SVGIG (reference sequence). CDR3 loop: CAWSVDRGYGYTF. The CDR3 nucleotides are TGTGCCTGGAGTGTCGACAGGGGCTATGGCTACACCTTC.

CDR3 residues: CASSLTGAADQPQHF. The DNA of the CDR3 is TGTGCCAGCAGTTTAACAGGGGCCGCTGATCAGCCCCAGCATTTT. The chain carries TRBV6-5 and TRBJ1-5; TRBD1 matches at 7 bases. Trimming cost V 4 bases and J 5 bases; bases outside gene matches: 8. This CDR3 has 15 amino acids. Looked up from germline, CDR1 is MNHEY and CDR2 is SVGAGI.

The chain has TRBV10-2 and TRBJ2-5, with D possibly TRBD2 on 7 matching bases. This CDR3 has 17 amino acids. In germline, CDR1 is WSHSY, CDR2 SAAADI. V was pared by 2 bases and J by 5 bases, with 21 bases between. CDR3 sequence reads: CASSESWGGGGRETQYF. The CDR3 DNA is TGCGCCAGCAGTGAGAGTTGGGGGGGCGGCGGTAGGGAGACCCAGTACTTC.

The chain employs TRBV2 and TRBJ1-6; 10 bases fit TRBD1. V shed 8 bases and J 7 bases; nucleotides not matched to a gene: 8. From germline, CDR1 is SNHLY and CDR2 FYNNEI. This CDR3 spans 15 amino acids. The CDR3 sequence is CASSGPTGGNSPLHF. As DNA, the CDR3 is TGTGCCAGCTCGGGGCCGACAGGGGGCAATTCACCCCTCCACTTT.

The chain couples TRBV15 to TRBJ2-7; tentatively, D is TRBD2 (5 bases). The germline V gene encodes CDR1 LNHNV and CDR2 YYDKDF (reference sequence). This CDR3 spans 11 amino acids. Deletions cut 6 bases from V and 6 bases from J, with 9 bases between. The DNA for the CDR3 is TGTGCCACCAGGGGAAGCGGCGAGCAGTACTTC. It codes for CATRGSGEQYF.

This clone has more than one count but fewer than ten. This sequence joins TRBV5-6 and TRBJ2-2, with 7 bases identical to TRBD2. Germline CDR1 and CDR2: SGHDT and YYEEEE. Losses at the gene ends were 2 bases for V and 3 bases for J; bases not matched to a gene: 13. This CDR3 region has 18 residues. The DNA for the CDR3 is TGTGCCAGCAGCTTCGCGACTAGCTCCTCCTGGGACACCGGGGAGCTGTTTTTT. Translation gives CASSFATSSSWDTGELFF.

CDR3 in amino acids: CATSRGQLYEQYF. The CDR3 nucleotides read TGTGCCACCAGCAGAGGACAGCTTTACGAGCAGTACTTC. The J gene is TRBJ2-7, the V gene TRBV15; perhaps TRBD1 as D (5 bases). Per the germline V gene, CDR1 is LNHNV and CDR2 is YYDKDF (reference sequence). This CDR3 comprises 13 residues. With 1 base removed from V and 4 bases from J, the gap between germline ends came to 8 bases.

This clone was detected only a few times. The chain carries TRBV11-2 and TRBJ2-7; TRBD1 matches at 7 bases. The germline CDR1 and CDR2 sequences are SGHAT and FQNNGV. The V and J ends lost 0 bases and 0 bases, in that order; junction bases with no gene match: 2. CDR3 length equals 15 residues. Here the CDR3 reads CASSLDWTGSYEQYF. As DNA, the CDR3 is TGTGCCAGCAGCTTAGATTGGACAGGCTCCTACGAGCAGTACTTC.

The chain has TRBV19 and TRBJ2-3, with D maybe TRBD1 (6 bases). This CDR3 is built from 14 residues. CDR1 and CDR2 (germline): LNHDA, SQIVND (reference sequence). The V and J ends lost 8 bases and 11 bases respectively, with 23 bases between them. The CDR3 is CASSSGTSQIMQYF. Written as DNA, the CDR3 is TGTGCCAGTTCATCAGGGACATCCCAGATAATGCAGTATTTT.

V usage is TRBV7-3 and J usage is TRBJ1-1, with D tentatively TRBD1 (6 bases). The CDR3 length is 13 residues. With 5 bases removed from V and 1 base from J, the gap between germline ends came to 8 bases. Germline CDR1 SGHTA, CDR2 FQGTGA. The CDR3 bases are TGTGCCAGCAGCGTACAGGGGAACACTGAAGCTTTCTTT. This encodes CASSVQGNTEAFF. Full variable domain (rest looked up from reference TRBV7-3 and TRBJ1-1): GAGVSQTPSNKVTEKGKYVELRCDPISGHTALYWYRQSLGQGPEFLIYFQGTGAADDSGLPNDRFFAVRPEGSVSTLKIQRTERGDSAVYLCASSVQGNTEAFFGQGTRLTVV.

The chain has TRBV15 and TRBJ1-2; D possibly corresponds to TRBD1 (5 bases). The CDR3 length is 13 residues. Germline values: CDR1 LNHNV, CDR2 YYDKDF (reference sequence). Deletions cut 1 base from V and 4 bases from J, with 7 bases between. The CDR3 nucleotides are TGTGCCACCAGCAGAGGGGGCGCCTATGGCTACACCTTC. This codes for CATSRGGAYGYTF. Combining the CDR3 with reference TRBV15 and TRBJ1-2 gives the whole variable domain DAMVIQNPRYQVTQFGKPVTLSCSQTLNHNVMYWYQQKSSQAPKLLFHYYDKDFNNEADTPDNFQSRRPNTSFCFLDIRSPGLGDTAMYLCATSRGGAYGYTFGSGTRLTVV.

This clone was detected a few times. The chain combines TRBV5-4 with TRBJ2-7, with TRBD2 matching 7 bases. Germline CDR1 is SGHNT and CDR2 is YYREEE (reference sequence). Trimming took 4 bases from V and 2 from J; bases not matched to a gene: 6. The CDR3 has 14 residues. The CDR3 here is CASSLLGTTYEQYF. The CDR3 DNA reads as TGTGCCAGCAGCCTCCTCGGGACTACCTACGAGCAGTACTTC.

J is TRBJ2-1 and V is TRBV19; TRBD2 agrees at 12 bases. The CDR3 totals 16 residues. Germline V gene data show CDR1 as LNHDA and CDR2 as SQIVND (reference sequence). After removal of 7 bases from V and 9 bases from J, the junction contained 13 bases not matched to a gene. DNA for the CDR3: TGTGCCAGTACCCCCGGGCTAGCGGGAGGGCGAGCTGAGCAGTTCTTC. It yields the protein CASTPGLAGGRAEQFF.

The chain joins TRBV10-1 to TRBJ1-5; D not certain. V lost 3 bases to trimming and J lost 5 bases, with 5 bases between them. Germline CDR1 and CDR2: WNHNN and SYGVQD (reference sequence). The CDR3 has 12 amino acids. As DNA, the CDR3 is TGCGCCAGCAGTGACTACGATCAGCCCCAGCATTTT. Amino acid sequence: CASSDYDQPQHF.

The genes are TRBV5-1 and TRBJ1-2; 7 positions match TRBD1. The trim removed 5 bases at V and 7 bases at J, leaving 8 bases unmatched. The germline V gene has CDR1 SGHRS and CDR2 YFSETQ. The CDR3 is made up of 13 amino acids. Here the CDR3 DNA reads TGCGCCAGCAGTCCAGCCCAGGGGGGTGGCTACACCTTC. Encoded protein: CASSPAQGGGYTF. Based on the CDR3 plus reference TRBV5-1 and TRBJ1-2, the full variable domain is KAGVTQTPRYLIKTRGQQVTLSCSPISGHRSVSWYQQTPGQGLQFLFEYFSETQRNKGNFPGRFSGRQFSNSRSEMNVSTLELGDSALYLCASSPAQGGGYTFGSGTRLTVV.

The J gene is TRBJ2-7, the V gene TRBV7-9; D is ambiguous. Looked up from germline, CDR1 is SEHNR and CDR2 is FQNEAQ (reference sequence). V was cut by 5 bases and J by 0 bases, with 11 bases left in between. The CDR3 contains 14 residues. CDR3 residues: CASSETPSSYEQYF. The CDR3 nucleotides are TGTGCCAGCAGCGAGACACCAAGCTCCTACGAGCAGTACTTC.

This chain links TRBV3-1 (or the pseudogene TRBV3-2) with TRBJ1-5; 9 positions match TRBD1. Germline loops: CDR1 LGHDT, CDR2 YNNKEL (reference sequence). The CDR3 length is 15 residues. Unmatched junction bases numbered 9, after V lost 5 bases and J lost 7 bases. CDR3: CASSSSEGTGQPQHF. The DNA of the CDR3 is TGTGCCAGCAGCTCAAGTGAGGGGACAGGGCAGCCCCAGCATTTT.

The chain is built from TRBV30 and TRBJ1-4; 7 bases match TRBD1. Germline CDR1 GTSNPN, CDR2 SVGIG (reference sequence). This CDR3 has 13 amino acids. The V and J ends lost 5 bases and 3 bases, in that order; junction bases with no gene match: 3. The CDR3, as DNA: TGTGCCTGGGGGACAGTTCCTAATGAAAAACTGTTTTTT. Its protein product is CAWGTVPNEKLFF.

The chain links TRBV5-1 to TRBJ1-5; 10 nucleotides match TRBD1. Germline V lookup: CDR1 SGHRS, CDR2 YFSETQ. This CDR3 is built from 15 residues. V was clipped by 0 bases and J by 8 bases; unmatched bases: 5. The CDR3: CASSLGDRGREPQHF. The DNA for the CDR3 is TGCGCCAGCAGCTTGGGTGACAGGGGGCGAGAGCCCCAGCATTTT.

The gene calls are TRBV14 and TRBJ1-2; TRBD1 matches at 7 bases. V lost 5 bases to trimming and J lost 5 bases; unmatched junction nucleotides: 2. Germline-derived CDR1 and CDR2 are SGHDN and FVKESK. The CDR3 consists of 12 residues. The CDR3 sequence: CASSKQGYGYTF. The CDR3 DNA sequence: TGTGCCAGCAGCAAACAGGGGTATGGCTACACCTTC.

The V and J genes are TRBV18 and TRBJ2-7; 8 positions match TRBD1. CDR1 and CDR2 (germline): KGHSH, LQKENI. The ends lost 0 bases at V and 4 bases at J; junction bases unmatched: 8. The CDR3 extends over 16 amino acids. CDR3 DNA sequence: TGTGCCAGCTCACCACCGGACCGGACAGGGAAGTACGAGCAGTACTTC. This encodes CASSPPDRTGKYEQYF.

The rearrangement links TRBV11-2 to TRBJ2-1, with 9 bases fitting TRBD2. Germline V lookup: CDR1 SGHAT, CDR2 FQNNGV. The CDR3 totals 15 residues. Trimming at V came to 2 bases and at J to 7 bases, leaving 6 bases not matched to a gene. For the CDR3, the DNA is TGTGCCAGCAGCTTAAAGCGCGGGAGGGAAAATGAGCAGTTCTTC. It encodes CASSLKRGRENEQFF.